The rows below give T cell receptor beta chains drawn from one sample of a study of cytomegalovirus exposure and HLA in healthy donors. Repertoires were generated with immunoSEQ multiplex PCR, while TCRdb's copy carries only in-frame clones and drops some. The sample shows roughly 190,000 clones, more than 65% of them seen only once. Sequenced material: PBMCs. These receptors all stem from a girl under 18 in good health and CMV-seropositive. CDR3s include the opening cysteine and the closing phenylalanine or tryptophan. Each record gives: D gene, V gene, J gene, clone size, CDR3 length, CDR3 DNA, CDR3 protein. The D gene is left open where the match is weak. Clone sizes are given selectively: once, few, many, or a class where the clone is expanded.

d_call: TRBD2; v_call: TRBV2; j_call: TRBJ2-1; clone_size: NA; cdr3_length: 15; cdr3_nt: TGTGCCAGCAGCACTAGCGGGGGGGCAGGGAATGAGCAGTTCTTC; cdr3_aa: CASSTSGGAGNEQFF
d_call: TRBD2; v_call: TRBV5-4; j_call: TRBJ2-2; clone_size: once; cdr3_length: 16; cdr3_nt: TGTGCCAGCAGCTTGGCCTCTAGCGGGGGGACCGGGGAGCTGTTTTTT; cdr3_aa: CASSLASSGGTGELFF
d_call: TRBD1; v_call: TRBV5-4; j_call: TRBJ1-6; clone_size: NA; cdr3_length: 13; cdr3_nt: TGTGCCAGCAAGGGACAGTTGAATTCACCCCTCCACTTT; cdr3_aa: CASKGQLNSPLHF
d_call: NA; v_call: TRBV6-5; j_call: TRBJ1-1; clone_size: NA; cdr3_length: 14; cdr3_nt: TGTGCCAGCAGCCGGGGGGGGAAGAACACTGAAGCTTTCTTT; cdr3_aa: CASSRGGKNTEAFF
d_call: TRBD2; v_call: TRBV7-9; j_call: TRBJ2-1; clone_size: NA; cdr3_length: 16; cdr3_nt: TGTGCCAGCAGCTTTCGGGCTAGCGGGGGGTACAATGAGCAGTTCTTC; cdr3_aa: CASSFRASGGYNEQFF
d_call: NA; v_call: TRBV30; j_call: TRBJ1-1; clone_size: few; cdr3_length: 13; cdr3_nt: TGTGCCTGGAGTGGACAGGCAAGCACTGAAGCTTTCTTT; cdr3_aa: CAWSGQASTEAFF
d_call: TRBD1; v_call: TRBV7-2; j_call: TRBJ1-3; clone_size: NA; cdr3_length: 14; cdr3_nt: TGTGCCGTAGGGGGCCGAGGCTCTGGAAACACCATATATTTT; cdr3_aa: CAVGGRGSGNTIYF
d_call: NA; v_call: TRBV5-4; j_call: TRBJ2-3; clone_size: NA; cdr3_length: 15; cdr3_nt: TGTGCCAGCAGCTTGGGCGTCTCCGGGGCAGATACGCAGTATTTT; cdr3_aa: CASSLGVSGADTQYF
d_call: TRBD1; v_call: TRBV7-2; j_call: TRBJ1-3; clone_size: NA; cdr3_length: 14; cdr3_nt: TGTGCCAGCAGCGCAGGACAGGGAGGAAACACCATATATTTT; cdr3_aa: CASSAGQGGNTIYF
d_call: TRBD2; v_call: TRBV6-5; j_call: TRBJ2-1; clone_size: few; cdr3_length: 16; cdr3_nt: TGTGCCAGCAGTTCCTACACTAGCGGGGGGACCAATGAGCAGTTCTTC; cdr3_aa: CASSSYTSGGTNEQFF
d_call: TRBD1; v_call: TRBV27; j_call: TRBJ2-1; clone_size: NA; cdr3_length: 18; cdr3_nt: TGTGCCTGGATACTCGACCCCCCCCGGGACAGCTATAGGGATGAGCAGTTCTTC; cdr3_aa: CAWILDPPRDSYRDEQFF
d_call: TRBD1; v_call: TRBV5-6; j_call: TRBJ1-3; clone_size: NA; cdr3_length: 15; cdr3_nt: TGTGCCAGCAGCCGACCGGGACAGGGAGGAAACACCATATATTTT; cdr3_aa: CASSRPGQGGNTIYF
d_call: TRBD1; v_call: TRBV7-9; j_call: TRBJ1-1; clone_size: NA; cdr3_length: 12; cdr3_nt: TGTGCCAGTACAGGGGGCGCGACTGAAGCTTTCTTT; cdr3_aa: CASTGGATEAFF
d_call: TRBD2; v_call: TRBV5-1; j_call: TRBJ2-7; clone_size: once; cdr3_length: 16; cdr3_nt: TGCGCCAGCAGCTTGGGCTTCGGGGGGGTAACCTACGAGCAGTACTTC; cdr3_aa: CASSLGFGGVTYEQYF
d_call: NA; v_call: TRBV7-2; j_call: TRBJ1-3; clone_size: NA; cdr3_length: 13; cdr3_nt: TGTGCCAGCAGCTTAAACGAGGGAAACACCATATATTTT; cdr3_aa: CASSLNEGNTIYF
d_call: NA; v_call: TRBV7-2; j_call: TRBJ1-2; clone_size: NA; cdr3_length: 15; cdr3_nt: TGTGCCAGCAGCTTAGCGGGGGGGCGCGTCGATGGCTACACCTTC; cdr3_aa: CASSLAGGRVDGYTF